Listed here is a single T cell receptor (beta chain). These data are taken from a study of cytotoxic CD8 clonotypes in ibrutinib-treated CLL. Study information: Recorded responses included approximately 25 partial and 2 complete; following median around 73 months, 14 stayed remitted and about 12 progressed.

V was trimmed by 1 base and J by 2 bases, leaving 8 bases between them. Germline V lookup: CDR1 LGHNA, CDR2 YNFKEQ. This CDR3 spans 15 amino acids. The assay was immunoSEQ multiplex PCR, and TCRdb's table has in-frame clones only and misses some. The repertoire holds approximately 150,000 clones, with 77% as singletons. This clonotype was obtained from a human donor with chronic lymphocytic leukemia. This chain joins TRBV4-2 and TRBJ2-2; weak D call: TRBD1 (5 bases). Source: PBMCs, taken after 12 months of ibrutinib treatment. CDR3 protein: CASSQGTLNTGELFF. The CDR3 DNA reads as TGTGCCAGCAGCCAAGGGACACTTAACACCGGGGAGCTGTTTTTT.